A selection of T cell receptor beta chains follows, all from one sample in a study of cytomegalovirus exposure and HLA in healthy donors. Produced via immunoSEQ multiplex PCR; TCRdb's table is partial and in-frame only. Here the sample spans over 100,000 clones, around 70% being singletons. Sequenced: PBMCs. The receptors shown here come from a man aged 30 to 45 in good health and CMV-seropositive. The CDR3 runs from the conserved cysteine through the conserved F or W. The D gene is left open where the match is weak. The size entry is marked missing in some rows and otherwise reads once, few, many or a size class.

J gene: TRBJ2-3; D gene: NA; CDR3 length: 14; clone size: NA; V gene: TRBV29-1; CDR3 protein: CSVEVYRQTDTQYF; CDR3 DNA: TGCAGCGTTGAAGTTTACCGACAGACAGATACGCAGTATTTT
J gene: TRBJ1-5; D gene: TRBD1; CDR3 length: 16; clone size: NA; V gene: TRBV5-5; CDR3 protein: CASSLGTGRGNQPQHF; CDR3 DNA: TGTGCCAGCAGTTTGGGGACAGGGAGGGGGAATCAGCCCCAGCATTTT
J gene: TRBJ1-5; D gene: TRBD1; CDR3 length: 15; clone size: NA; V gene: TRBV6-5; CDR3 protein: CASSYGPGGNQPQHF; CDR3 DNA: TGTGCCAGCAGTTACGGGCCAGGGGGGAATCAGCCCCAGCATTTT
J gene: TRBJ2-5; D gene: TRBD2; CDR3 length: 15; clone size: NA; V gene: TRBV5-4; CDR3 protein: CASSLSSGSRETQYF; CDR3 DNA: TGTGCCAGCAGCTTATCTAGCGGGAGTCGGGAGACCCAGTACTTC
J gene: TRBJ2-3; D gene: TRBD1; CDR3 length: 16; clone size: NA; V gene: TRBV28; CDR3 protein: CASSYLQGASTDTQYF; CDR3 DNA: TGTGCCAGCAGTTATTTACAGGGGGCTAGCACAGATACGCAGTATTTT
J gene: TRBJ2-3; D gene: TRBD2; CDR3 length: 15; clone size: NA; V gene: TRBV7-8; CDR3 protein: CASSQIAGGQGPKYF; CDR3 DNA: TGTGCCAGCAGCCAAATAGCGGGGGGGCAAGGACCTAAGTATTTT
J gene: TRBJ2-7; D gene: NA; CDR3 length: 15; clone size: NA; V gene: TRBV11-2; CDR3 protein: CASSLAPQLHYEQYF; CDR3 DNA: TGTGCCAGCAGCTTAGCCCCACAGCTTCACTACGAGCAGTACTTC
J gene: TRBJ1-2; D gene: NA; CDR3 length: 13; clone size: few; V gene: TRBV19; CDR3 protein: CASSIGPRYGYTF; CDR3 DNA: TGTGCCAGTAGTATAGGACCGAGGTATGGCTACACCTTC
J gene: TRBJ2-7; D gene: TRBD2; CDR3 length: 14; clone size: NA; V gene: TRBV27; CDR3 protein: CASSPLSGGNEQYF; CDR3 DNA: TGTGCCAGCAGTCCTCTTAGCGGGGGCAACGAGCAGTACTTC
J gene: TRBJ2-2; D gene: NA; CDR3 length: 14; clone size: few; V gene: TRBV5-1; CDR3 protein: CASSLDGNTGELFF; CDR3 DNA: TGCGCCAGCAGCTTGGACGGGAACACCGGGGAGCTGTTTTTT
J gene: TRBJ1-3; D gene: NA; CDR3 length: 12; clone size: NA; V gene: TRBV11-3; CDR3 protein: CASSTLENTIYF; CDR3 DNA: TGTGCCAGCAGTACCTTAGAGAACACCATATATTTT
J gene: TRBJ2-1; D gene: TRBD2; CDR3 length: 16; clone size: once; V gene: TRBV30; CDR3 protein: CALLGAGRAPLSEQFF; CDR3 DNA: TGTGCCTTATTGGGAGCCGGGAGGGCCCCACTCAGCGAGCAGTTCTTC
J gene: TRBJ1-2; D gene: TRBD1; CDR3 length: 15; clone size: NA; V gene: TRBV7-2; CDR3 protein: CASSLGQGALYGYTF; CDR3 DNA: TGTGCCAGCAGCTTAGGACAGGGGGCGCTCTATGGCTACACCTTC
J gene: TRBJ2-7; D gene: TRBD1; CDR3 length: 15; clone size: NA; V gene: TRBV5-1; CDR3 protein: CASSPRTGGGYEQYF; CDR3 DNA: TGCGCCAGCAGCCCCCGGACAGGGGGCGGGTACGAGCAGTACTTC
J gene: TRBJ2-3; D gene: NA; CDR3 length: 16; clone size: NA; V gene: TRBV6-4; CDR3 protein: CASTNPRRLSTDTQYF; CDR3 DNA: TGTGCCAGCACCAACCCTAGAAGGCTTAGCACAGATACGCAGTATTTT
J gene: TRBJ2-2; D gene: NA; CDR3 length: 15; clone size: NA; V gene: TRBV25-1; CDR3 protein: CASSESTTLEGELFF; CDR3 DNA: TGTGCCAGCAGTGAATCGACCACTTTGGAGGGGGAGCTGTTTTTT
J gene: TRBJ1-2; D gene: TRBD1; CDR3 length: 15; clone size: NA; V gene: TRBV5-1; CDR3 protein: CASSPGQGAGYGYTF; CDR3 DNA: TGCGCCAGCAGCCCGGGACAGGGGGCCGGCTATGGCTACACCTTC
J gene: TRBJ2-2; D gene: TRBD1; CDR3 length: 14; clone size: NA; V gene: TRBV5-1; CDR3 protein: CASSFRQGTEELFF; CDR3 DNA: TGCGCCAGCAGCTTCCGACAGGGTACCGAGGAGCTGTTTTTT
J gene: TRBJ2-7; D gene: NA; CDR3 length: 11; clone size: once; V gene: TRBV2; CDR3 protein: CASSEYYEQYF; CDR3 DNA: TGTGCCAGCAGTGAATACTACGAGCAGTACTTC
J gene: TRBJ2-7; D gene: NA; CDR3 length: 13; clone size: NA; V gene: TRBV30; CDR3 protein: CAWSWDTVYEQYF; CDR3 DNA: TGTGCCTGGAGTTGGGACACAGTCTACGAGCAGTACTTC
J gene: TRBJ2-7; D gene: TRBD1; CDR3 length: 15; clone size: NA; V gene: TRBV4-1; CDR3 protein: CASSHPPMGQVEQYF; CDR3 DNA: TGCGCCAGCAGCCATCCCCCGATGGGACAGGTCGAGCAGTACTTC
J gene: TRBJ1-2; D gene: TRBD1; CDR3 length: 18; clone size: NA; V gene: TRBV4-1; CDR3 protein: CASSPIMGQGGPLFGYTF; CDR3 DNA: TGCGCCAGCAGCCCAATTATGGGACAGGGGGGACCGCTATTCGGCTACACCTTC
J gene: TRBJ1-4; D gene: NA; CDR3 length: 15; clone size: NA; V gene: TRBV4-2; CDR3 protein: CASSQDRGTNEKLFF; CDR3 DNA: TGTGCCAGCAGCCAAGACAGGGGAACTAATGAAAAACTGTTTTTT
J gene: TRBJ2-1; D gene: TRBD1; CDR3 length: 17; clone size: NA; V gene: TRBV9; CDR3 protein: CASSAETGPSSYNEQFF; CDR3 DNA: TGTGCCAGCAGCGCAGAGACAGGGCCAAGCTCCTACAATGAGCAGTTCTTC
J gene: TRBJ1-2; D gene: TRBD1; CDR3 length: 13; clone size: few; V gene: TRBV25-1; CDR3 protein: CASSNRGVDGYTF; CDR3 DNA: TGTGCCAGCAGTAACAGGGGTGTTGATGGCTACACCTTC
J gene: TRBJ2-2; D gene: TRBD2; CDR3 length: 16; clone size: NA; V gene: TRBV6-4; CDR3 protein: CASSNRTSGGSGELFF; CDR3 DNA: TGTGCCAGCAGTAACAGGACTAGCGGGGGTTCCGGGGAGCTGTTTTTT
J gene: TRBJ1-6; D gene: NA; CDR3 length: 16; clone size: NA; V gene: TRBV6-5; CDR3 protein: CASSYGPSSYNSPLHF; CDR3 DNA: TGTGCCAGCAGCTACGGGCCGAGCTCCTATAATTCACCCCTCCACTTT
J gene: TRBJ2-1; D gene: TRBD1; CDR3 length: 14; clone size: NA; V gene: TRBV18; CDR3 protein: CASSVGQGYNEQFF; CDR3 DNA: TGTGCCAGCTCAGTGGGACAGGGGTACAATGAGCAGTTCTTC
J gene: TRBJ1-6; D gene: TRBD1; CDR3 length: 16; clone size: NA; V gene: TRBV9; CDR3 protein: CASSAGTGPYNSPLHF; CDR3 DNA: TGTGCCAGCAGCGCAGGGACAGGGCCCTATAATTCACCCCTCCACTTT
J gene: TRBJ2-2; D gene: NA; CDR3 length: 14; clone size: NA; V gene: TRBV6-5; CDR3 protein: CASSYSTGPGELFF; CDR3 DNA: TGTGCCAGCAGTTACTCTACAGGGCCCGGGGAGCTGTTTTTT
J gene: TRBJ2-5; D gene: NA; CDR3 length: 10; clone size: NA; V gene: TRBV20-1; CDR3 protein: CSGTKETQYF; CDR3 DNA: TGCAGTGGGACAAAAGAGACCCAGTACTTC
J gene: TRBJ2-1; D gene: NA; CDR3 length: 10; clone size: once; V gene: TRBV2; CDR3 protein: CASRGDEQFF; CDR3 DNA: TGTGCCAGCAGAGGGGATGAGCAGTTCTTC
J gene: TRBJ1-3; D gene: NA; CDR3 length: 16; clone size: few; V gene: TRBV5-4; CDR3 protein: CASSLGGDISGNTIYF; CDR3 DNA: TGTGCCAGCAGCTTGGGAGGCGATATCTCTGGAAACACCATATATTTT
J gene: TRBJ1-2; D gene: NA; CDR3 length: 17; clone size: NA; V gene: TRBV28; CDR3 protein: CASSLPRGGAPNYGYTF; CDR3 DNA: TGTGCCAGCAGTCTCCCTCGTGGGGGGGCCCCAAACTATGGCTACACCTTC
J gene: TRBJ1-6; D gene: NA; CDR3 length: 13; clone size: NA; V gene: TRBV30; CDR3 protein: CAWTKRILSPLHF; CDR3 DNA: TGTGCCTGGACCAAGAGGATCTTATCACCCCTCCACTTT
J gene: TRBJ1-4; D gene: TRBD1; CDR3 length: 15; clone size: NA; V gene: TRBV7-9; CDR3 protein: CSSSPAGTGNEKLFF; CDR3 DNA: TGTTCCAGCAGCCCAGCCGGGACAGGGAATGAAAAACTGTTTTTT
J gene: TRBJ1-2; D gene: NA; CDR3 length: 14; clone size: NA; V gene: TRBV7-2; CDR3 protein: CASSLGEGFYGYTF; CDR3 DNA: TGTGCCAGCAGCTTAGGGGAGGGTTTCTATGGCTACACCTTC
J gene: TRBJ1-1; D gene: NA; CDR3 length: 16; clone size: NA; V gene: TRBV29-1; CDR3 protein: CSVAYPRAGENTEAFF; CDR3 DNA: TGCAGCGTTGCGTACCCCCGGGCGGGGGAGAACACTGAAGCTTTCTTT
J gene: TRBJ2-5; D gene: TRBD2; CDR3 length: 15; clone size: NA; V gene: TRBV5-1; CDR3 protein: CASMLTGGAAETQYF; CDR3 DNA: TGCGCCAGCATGCTAACGGGGGGGGCGGCAGAGACCCAGTACTTC
J gene: TRBJ2-2; D gene: NA; CDR3 length: 14; clone size: NA; V gene: TRBV6-1; CDR3 protein: CASRRDLTTGELFF; CDR3 DNA: TGTGCCAGCAGACGGGACTTAACTACCGGGGAGCTGTTTTTT
J gene: TRBJ1-3; D gene: TRBD1; CDR3 length: 17; clone size: NA; V gene: TRBV27; CDR3 protein: CASSSRLTGESGNTIYF; CDR3 DNA: TGTGCCAGCAGTTCTCGCCTCACAGGGGAGTCTGGAAACACCATATATTTT